What follows is one T cell receptor (beta chain) and its context. Assay: immunoSEQ multiplex PCR; the TCRdb copy retains only in-frame clones and omits some. The sample records about 38,000 clones, about nine tenths being singletons. V lost 8 bases and J lost 1, with 13 bases in between. CDR1 is SGHTS and CDR2 is YDEGEE in the germline V gene. This CDR3 comprises 14 residues. The sample comes from a study of OX40 agonist ivuxolimab in advanced cancers. The receptor's source is an adult with an advanced solid tumor such as melanoma, head and neck, liver or kidney cancer. J is TRBJ1-5 and V is TRBV5-8; D not resolved. The source material was CD4+ or CD8+ T cells sorted from blood, sampled in a trial of the OX40 agonist ivuxolimab. The CDR3 DNA reads as TGTGCCAGTCGGGCGCCGGGGAGCAATCAGCCCCAGCATTTT. Protein product: CASRAPGSNQPQHF.